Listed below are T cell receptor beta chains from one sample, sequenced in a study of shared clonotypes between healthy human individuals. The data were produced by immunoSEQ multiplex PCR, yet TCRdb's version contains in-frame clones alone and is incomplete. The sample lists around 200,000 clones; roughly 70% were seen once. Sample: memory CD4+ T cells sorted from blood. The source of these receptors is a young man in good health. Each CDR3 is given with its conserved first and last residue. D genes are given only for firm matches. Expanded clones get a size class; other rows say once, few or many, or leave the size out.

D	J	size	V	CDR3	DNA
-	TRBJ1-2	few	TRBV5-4	CASSLEGSSYGYTF	TGTGCCAGCAGCTTGGAAGGCAGCTCCTATGGCTACACCTTC
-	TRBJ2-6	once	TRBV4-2	CASSQSRANVLTF	TGTGCCAGCAGCCAAAGTCGGGCCAACGTCCTGACTTTC
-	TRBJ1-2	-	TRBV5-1	CASSLAGGYGYTF	TGCGCCAGCAGCTTGGCGGGCGGATATGGCTACACCTTC
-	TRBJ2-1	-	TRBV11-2	CASSRGPDNEQFF	TGTGCCAGCAGCCGGGGACCAGACAATGAGCAGTTCTTC
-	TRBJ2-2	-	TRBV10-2	CASSESPGNTGELFF	TGCGCCAGCAGTGAGTCACCAGGGAACACCGGGGAGCTGTTTTTT
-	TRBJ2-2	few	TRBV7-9	CASSLASTTGELFF	TGTGCCAGCAGCTTAGCGTCGACCACCGGGGAGCTGTTTTTT
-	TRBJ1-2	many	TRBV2	CASSGLTDTDGYTF	TGTGCCAGCAGTGGGTTGACGGACACAGACGGCTACACCTTC
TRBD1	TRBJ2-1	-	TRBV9	CASSPQLGTDSYNEQFF	TGTGCCAGCAGCCCCCAGCTTGGGACAGACTCCTACAATGAGCAGTTCTTC
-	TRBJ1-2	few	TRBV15	CATTTSPSGYGYTF	TGTGCCACCACCACGAGTCCGTCCGGCTATGGCTACACCTTC
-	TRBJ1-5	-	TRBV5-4	CASSLETAQPQHF	TGTGCCAGCAGCTTGGAAACGGCACAGCCCCAGCATTTT
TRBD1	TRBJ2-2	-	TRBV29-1	CSVGQGVTGELFF	TGCAGCGTTGGACAGGGGGTTACCGGGGAGCTGTTTTTT
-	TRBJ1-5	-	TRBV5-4	CASSSGDQPQHF	TGTGCCAGCAGTTCAGGAGATCAGCCCCAGCATTTT
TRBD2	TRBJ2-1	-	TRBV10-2	CASRLGLAGIEQFF	TGCGCCAGCAGACTTGGACTAGCGGGCATTGAGCAGTTCTTC
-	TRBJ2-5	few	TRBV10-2	CASSEVSATYQETQYF	TGCGCCAGCAGTGAGGTCAGCGCCACTTACCAAGAGACCCAGTACTTC
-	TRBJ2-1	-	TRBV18	CASSPHEVYNEQFF	TGTGCCAGCTCACCACACGAGGTGTACAATGAGCAGTTCTTC
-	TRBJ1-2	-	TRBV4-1	CASSQDPSITHGYTF	TGCGCCAGCAGCCAAGATCCGAGTATAACGCATGGCTACACCTTC
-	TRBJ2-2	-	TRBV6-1	CASMDGGTASEELFF	TGTGCCAGCATGGATGGCGGGACCGCTTCCGAGGAGCTGTTTTTT
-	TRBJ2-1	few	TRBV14	CASSKTLYNEQFF	TGTGCCAGCAGTAAAACTCTGTACAATGAGCAGTTCTTC
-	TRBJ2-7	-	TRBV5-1	CASSTGHSYEQYF	TGCGCCAGCAGCACGGGTCATTCCTACGAGCAGTACTTC
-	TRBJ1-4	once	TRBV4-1	CASSQEEVSGEKLFF	TGCGCCAGCAGCCAAGAGGAGGTTTCTGGTGAAAAACTGTTTTTT
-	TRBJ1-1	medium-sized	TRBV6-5	CASSLLGGNTEAFF	TGTGCCAGCAGTTTATTAGGGGGGAACACTGAAGCTTTCTTT
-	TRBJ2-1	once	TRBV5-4	CASSFGGPFNEQFF	TGTGCCAGCAGCTTCGGAGGGCCCTTCAATGAGCAGTTCTTC
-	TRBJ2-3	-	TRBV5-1	CASSIGLQRYF	TGCGCCAGCAGTATTGGACTACAGAGGTATTTT
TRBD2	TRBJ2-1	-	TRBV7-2	CASSRGLAENNEQFF	TGTGCCAGCAGCCGGGGACTAGCGGAGAACAATGAGCAGTTCTTC
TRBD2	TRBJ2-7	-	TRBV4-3	CASSPGLVSYEQYF	TGCGCCAGCAGCCCGGGACTAGTCTCCTACGAGCAGTACTTC
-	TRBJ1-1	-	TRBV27	CASSFRALINTEAFF	TGTGCCAGCAGTTTCAGGGCGCTTATCAACACTGAAGCTTTCTTT
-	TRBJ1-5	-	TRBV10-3	CAISPEGPNQPQHF	TGTGCCATCAGTCCCGAGGGGCCGAATCAGCCCCAGCATTTT
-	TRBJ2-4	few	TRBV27	CASSPRGPLSVASIAKNIQYF	TGTGCCAGCAGCCCGCGGGGGCCACTGTCCGTAGCGAGTATAGCCAAAAACATTCAGTACTTC
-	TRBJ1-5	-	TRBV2	CASSPRVFNQPQHF	TGTGCCAGCAGTCCTAGGGTTTTCAATCAGCCCCAGCATTTT
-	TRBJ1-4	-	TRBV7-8	CASSLGTAEDATNEKLFF	TGTGCCAGCAGCTTAGGGACAGCAGAAGATGCAACTAATGAAAAACTGTTTTTT
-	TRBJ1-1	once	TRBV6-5	CASTNRRGREAFF	TGTGCCAGCACGAACCGCCGAGGACGTGAAGCTTTCTTT
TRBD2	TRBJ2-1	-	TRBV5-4	CASSKKREPEQFF	TGTGCCAGCAGCAAAAAGCGGGAGCCTGAGCAGTTCTTC
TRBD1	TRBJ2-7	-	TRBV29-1	CSAGQGYEQYF	TGCAGCGCCGGACAGGGGTACGAGCAGTACTTC
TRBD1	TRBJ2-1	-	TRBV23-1	CASSQSQGGDLTSSYNEQFF	TGCGCCAGCAGTCAATCGCAAGGGGGCGACCTTACCAGCTCCTACAATGAGCAGTTCTTC
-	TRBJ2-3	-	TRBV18	CASSPTVTDTQYF	TGTGCCAGCTCACCCACTGTCACAGATACGCAGTATTTT
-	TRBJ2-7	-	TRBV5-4	CASGYMGGGMREQYF	TGTGCCAGCGGCTACATGGGCGGAGGGATGAGGGAGCAGTACTTC
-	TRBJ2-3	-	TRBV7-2	CASSGAGRSTDTQYF	TGTGCCAGCAGCGGTGCCGGACGTAGCACAGATACGCAGTATTTT
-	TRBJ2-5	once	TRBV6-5	CASRNQAGRETQYF	TGTGCCAGCAGAAACCAAGCAGGTAGAGAGACCCAGTACTTC
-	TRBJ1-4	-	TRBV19	CASSITSATEKLFF	TGTGCCAGTAGTATTACTAGCGCCACTGAAAAACTGTTTTTT
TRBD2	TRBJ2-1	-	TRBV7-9	CASSLALSGSYNEQFF	TGTGCCAGCAGCTTAGCGCTGAGCGGGAGTTACAATGAGCAGTTCTTC
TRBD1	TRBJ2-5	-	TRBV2	CATKMTGGVETQYF	TGTGCCACCAAAATGACAGGGGGCGTTGAGACCCAGTACTTC
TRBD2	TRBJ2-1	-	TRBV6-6	CASSVLAGEYNEQFF	TGTGCCAGCAGCGTCCTAGCGGGAGAGTACAATGAGCAGTTCTTC
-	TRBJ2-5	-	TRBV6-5	CASSYDRQETQYF	TGTGCCAGCAGTTACGACAGACAAGAGACCCAGTACTTC
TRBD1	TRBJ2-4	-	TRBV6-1	CASRRGPSPENIQYF	TGTGCCAGCAGGAGGGGGCCCTCTCCCGAAAACATTCAGTACTTC
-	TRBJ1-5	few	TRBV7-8	CASSSDSYSNQPQHF	TGTGCCAGCAGCTCGGACAGCTATAGCAATCAGCCCCAGCATTTT
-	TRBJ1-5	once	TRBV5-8	CASSTIQGQPQHF	TGTGCCAGCAGCACAATACAGGGCCAGCCCCAGCATTTT